The T cell receptor beta chain under discussion was sequenced for a study of kidney transplant recipient with SARS-CoV-2 infection. TCRdb reprocessed the reads via MiXCR and lists one record per CDR3 protein. The sample holds approximately 240,000 distinct CDR3 sequences, around 30% seen once. This clonotype was seen at least ten times. Germline V gene sequence: CDR1 LNHDA, CDR2 SQIVND (reference sequence). CDR3 length: 17 residues. The V gene lost 5 bases and the J gene lost 4 bases, with 23 bases spanning the gap. Sample: a blood sample, taken at baseline and on day 111 from a kidney transplant recipient. This sequence originates from a male patient in his 30s who had COVID-19 and was a kidney transplant recipient. Some T cells may be transferred from the graft donor. V is TRBV19 and J is TRBJ1-2; D ambiguous. CDR3 loop: CASSLGPTNRKTYGYTF. CDR3 DNA sequence: TGTGCCAGTAGTCTTGGACCGACAAATCGAAAGACCTATGGCTACACCTTC.